A single TCR beta chain is shown here with its context. What it recognizes is unknown. V gave up 4 bases and J gave up 0 bases; unmatched junction bases: 6. In germline, CDR1 is SGHAT, CDR2 FQNNGV. CDR3 length equals 16 residues. TCRdb's copy holds only in-frame clones and misses some; the assay was immunoSEQ multiplex PCR. The data show 100,000 to 130,000 clones, around 95% seen once. These data are taken from a study of cytomegalovirus exposure and HLA in healthy donors. Study-wide context: A subsequent analysis reported that the 120 or so validation repertoires were produced on the same platform that had also been used for the approximately 700 first-cohort repertoires.

Study-wide results and limits: Specific recognition of CMV antigens was confirmed in vitro for a few chains (all CMV-associated). The study flagged around 160 TCR beta chains as cytomegalovirus-associated.

The TCR originated in a woman aged 18-29 years in good health and CMV-seronegative. The sample consisted of PBMCs. The rearrangement uses TRBV11-2 and TRBJ2-1, with TRBD2 matching 7 bases. The CDR3 sequence is CASSWTPGGSYNEQFF. DNA for the CDR3: TGTGCCAGCAGCTGGACTCCGGGGGGCTCCTACAATGAGCAGTTCTTC.